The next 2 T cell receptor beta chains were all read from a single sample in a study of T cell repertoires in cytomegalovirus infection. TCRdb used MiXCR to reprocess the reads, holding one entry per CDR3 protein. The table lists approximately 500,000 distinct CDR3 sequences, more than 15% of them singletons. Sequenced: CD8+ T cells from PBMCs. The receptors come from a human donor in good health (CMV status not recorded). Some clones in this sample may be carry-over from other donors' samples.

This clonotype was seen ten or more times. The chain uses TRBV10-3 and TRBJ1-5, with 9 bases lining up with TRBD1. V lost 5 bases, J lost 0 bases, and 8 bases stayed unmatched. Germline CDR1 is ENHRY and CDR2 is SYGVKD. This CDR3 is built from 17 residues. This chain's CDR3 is CAISQTGGRDSNQPQHF. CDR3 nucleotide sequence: TGTGCCATCAGTCAAACAGGGGGCCGGGATAGCAATCAGCCCCAGCATTTT.

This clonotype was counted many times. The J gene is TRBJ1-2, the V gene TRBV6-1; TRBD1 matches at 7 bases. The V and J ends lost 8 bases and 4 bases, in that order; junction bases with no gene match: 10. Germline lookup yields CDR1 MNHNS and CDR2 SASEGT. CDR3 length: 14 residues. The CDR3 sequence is CASSPGTVIYGYTF. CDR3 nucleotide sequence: TGTGCCAGCTCTCCCGGGACAGTCATCTATGGCTACACCTTC.